The rows below give T cell receptor beta chains drawn from one sample of a study of OX40 agonist ivuxolimab in advanced cancers. Produced via immunoSEQ multiplex PCR; TCRdb's table is partial and in-frame only. The profile covers fewer than 50,000 clones, with over 80% appearing a single time and about 28% taken by the ten largest. Sequenced here: CD4+ or CD8+ T cells sorted from blood, sampled in a trial of the OX40 agonist ivuxolimab. The receptors originated from an adult with an advanced solid tumor such as melanoma, head and neck, liver or kidney cancer. Each CDR3 is given with its conserved first and last residue. D genes are given only for firm matches. Clone size is shown for a subset of rows, as once, few, many or a class of expanded clone.

clone_size,d_call,v_call,j_call,cdr3_nt,cdr3_aa
NA,NA,TRBV6-5,TRBJ2-7,TGTGCCAGCAGCGACTCGCTAGCGTCCCCCGAGGAGCAGTACTTC,CASSDSLASPEEQYF
NA,NA,TRBV9,TRBJ2-3,TGTGCCAGCAGCCCCCAAAGGGGGGAGCTTGGTACGCAGTATTTT,CASSPQRGELGTQYF
NA,TRBD1,TRBV5-1,TRBJ2-7,TGCGCCAGCAGCTGGGGGACAGGGGCCTACGAGCAGTACTTC,CASSWGTGAYEQYF
NA,TRBD2,TRBV4-1,TRBJ2-2,TGCGCCAGCAGCCACACCGGGACTAGCGGGAGATCAGGGGAGCTGTTTTTT,CASSHTGTSGRSGELFF
NA,NA,TRBV29-1,TRBJ2-7,TGCAGCTTTTCCCAGGGTACCGAGCAGTACTTC,CSFSQGTEQYF
NA,TRBD1,TRBV9,TRBJ1-1,TGTGCCAGCAGCGGATTGACAGGGCAAGCTTTCTTT,CASSGLTGQAFF
NA,TRBD1,TRBV27,TRBJ1-1,TGTGCCAGCAGTAATACAGGGGGCGCCCTTTCAGCTTTCTTT,CASSNTGGALSAFF
NA,TRBD2,TRBV4-3,TRBJ2-3,TGCGCCAGCAGCCACTATGGGACTAGCGGGATTACAGATACGCAGTATTTT,CASSHYGTSGITDTQYF
NA,TRBD2,TRBV7-6,TRBJ2-2,TGTGCCAGCAGCTTTCGGTCAGATGGACTAGCGGTTACGAACACCGGGGAGCTGTTTTTT,CASSFRSDGLAVTNTGELFF
NA,NA,TRBV27,TRBJ2-1,TGTGCCAGCAGCATAGGACTTTTTTTCTACAATGAGCAGTTCTTC,CASSIGLFFYNEQFF
NA,TRBD2,TRBV13,TRBJ2-7,TGTGCCAGCAGCACTACAGGGTTAGCGGGAGATCGGCTCGAGCAGTACTTC,CASSTTGLAGDRLEQYF
NA,NA,TRBV25-1,TRBJ2-5,TGTGCCAGCAGAGGTATCTTTTCCACGGAGACCCAGTACTTC,CASRGIFSTETQYF
NA,NA,TRBV18,TRBJ1-1,TGTGCCAGCTCACCAATAGAAAATGGGAACACTGAAGCTTTCTTT,CASSPIENGNTEAFF
NA,NA,TRBV6-5,TRBJ1-2,TGTGCCAGCAGTTACTCGAAGGGTAACTATGGCTACACCTTC,CASSYSKGNYGYTF
NA,NA,TRBV19,TRBJ1-1,TGTGCCAGTAAGGGGGGCACTGAAGCTTTCTTT,CASKGGTEAFF
NA,NA,TRBV10-1,TRBJ2-5,TGCGCCAGCAGTGAGTACCGGGGGACTCGAGAGACCCAGTACTTC,CASSEYRGTRETQYF
NA,TRBD1,TRBV27,TRBJ2-7,TGTGCCAGCAGTGTAGTCGGGACAGGGGGCTACGAGCAGTACTTC,CASSVVGTGGYEQYF
NA,TRBD1,TRBV14,TRBJ2-5,TGTGCCAGCAGCCAACGGGGACAGGGGGTCGGGACCCAGTACTTC,CASSQRGQGVGTQYF
NA,NA,TRBV4-3,TRBJ1-1,TGCGCCAGCAGCCAGGGAGGGGGGGACACTGAAGCTTTCTTT,CASSQGGGDTEAFF
NA,NA,TRBV29-1,TRBJ2-5,TGCAGCGTTGGAGGGGCAGGGGTTTGGGGGCAAGAGACCCAGTACTTC,CSVGGAGVWGQETQYF
few,NA,TRBV4-1,TRBJ1-4,TGCGCCAGCAGGCCGGGGGAGAGTGAAAAACTGTTTTTT,CASRPGESEKLFF
NA,TRBD2,TRBV10-2,TRBJ2-5,TGCGCCAGCAGTGAGGCGGGACTAGCGGAAGGAGAGACCCAGTACTTC,CASSEAGLAEGETQYF
NA,TRBD2,TRBV9,TRBJ2-3,TGTGCCAGCAGCGTAGGCCTAGCGGTAGATACGCAGTATTTT,CASSVGLAVDTQYF
NA,NA,TRBV4-1,TRBJ2-7,TGCGCCAGCAGCCAAGGACTAGTTGACGAGCAGTACTTC,CASSQGLVDEQYF
NA,NA,TRBV7-2,TRBJ1-3,TGTGCCAGCAGCTTAAAAGGGTGGGCCGACTCTGGAAACACCATATATTTT,CASSLKGWADSGNTIYF
NA,NA,TRBV9,TRBJ2-1,TGTGCCAGCAGCGTAGGAGGGGTTAATGAGCAGTTCTTC,CASSVGGVNEQFF
NA,NA,TRBV6-1,TRBJ2-7,TGTGCCAGCAGTGAGGTTTCCGGGCGGAACGAGCAGTACTTC,CASSEVSGRNEQYF
NA,NA,TRBV19,TRBJ1-1,TGTGCCAGTAGTATAGTGGGGGAACTCGGGCGCGCTGAAGCTTTCTTT,CASSIVGELGRAEAFF
NA,NA,TRBV19,TRBJ1-4,TGTGCCAGTAGTATCGGGTGGGGCGGGAATGAAAAACTGTTTTTT,CASSIGWGGNEKLFF
NA,TRBD2,TRBV27,TRBJ2-1,TGTGCCAGCAGTCCCGAGCGGGGTGGGTATGATGAGCAGTTCTTC,CASSPERGGYDEQFF
NA,NA,TRBV6-5,TRBJ2-7,TGTGCCAGCAGTTACTCGGTCTCCTACGAGCAGTACTTC,CASSYSVSYEQYF
few,NA,TRBV7-8,TRBJ2-1,TGTGCCAGCAGCTTATCTACTGGAAGCTCCTACAATGAGCAGTTCTTC,CASSLSTGSSYNEQFF
NA,NA,TRBV28,TRBJ2-7,TGTGCCAGCAGTCCTCTTCAGGGGTCCTACGAGCAGTACTTC,CASSPLQGSYEQYF
NA,NA,TRBV7-8,TRBJ2-3,TGTGCCAGCAGCTCCCCCGGTGATGATTTGTCGGATAGCGGAGACCCCACAGATACGCAGTATTTT,CASSSPGDDLSDSGDPTDTQYF
NA,TRBD1,TRBV9,TRBJ2-7,TGTGCCAGCAGCGCAGGGACAGGGGTCTACGAGCAGTACTTC,CASSAGTGVYEQYF
NA,NA,TRBV5-6,TRBJ2-2,TGTGCCAGCAGCAATGCGGAGGGGAGCGGGGAGCTGTTTTTT,CASSNAEGSGELFF
NA,NA,TRBV14,TRBJ2-3,TGTGCCAGCAGCCAAGAGAGGGGCAACACAGATACGCAGTATTTT,CASSQERGNTDTQYF
NA,NA,TRBV13,TRBJ2-6,TGTGCCAGCAGCTTAGAGCCAGGTATAAGCTCTGGGGCCAACGTCCTGACTTTC,CASSLEPGISSGANVLTF
few,NA,TRBV7-9,TRBJ2-7,TGTGCCAGCAGCCCCGAAAGGGACCAATCCTACGAGCAGTACTTC,CASSPERDQSYEQYF
NA,NA,TRBV9,TRBJ1-2,TGTGCCAGCAGCGAGGGAGGGGGTTTCAACTATGGCTACACCTTC,CASSEGGGFNYGYTF
NA,TRBD1,TRBV2,TRBJ1-1,TGTGCCAGCAGGGAGGGAACAGGGGGAATGAACACTGAAGCTTTCTTT,CASREGTGGMNTEAFF
NA,NA,TRBV4-1,TRBJ2-1,TGCGCCAGCAGCCAAGATCTTATCGGGAGCTCCTACAATGAGCAGTTCTTC,CASSQDLIGSSYNEQFF
NA,TRBD2,TRBV9,TRBJ2-1,TGTGCCAGCAGCGTCTATCAGCGGGGGGACAATGAGCAGTTCTTC,CASSVYQRGDNEQFF
once,NA,TRBV15,TRBJ2-5,TGTGCCACCAGCACAGGGCCCGGAGAGACCCAGTACTTC,CATSTGPGETQYF
NA,TRBD2,TRBV5-1,TRBJ2-1,TGCGCCAGCAGCTTGGCCTTACTAGCGAGGGATGAGCAGTTCTTC,CASSLALLARDEQFF
NA,TRBD1,TRBV2,TRBJ2-2,TGTGCCAGCAGGGAACAGGGGGAGGCCGGGGAGCTGTTTTTT,CASREQGEAGELFF
NA,NA,TRBV15,TRBJ1-5,TGTGCCACCAGCAGAGATCGAGATCAGCCCCAGCATTTT,CATSRDRDQPQHF
few,NA,TRBV16,TRBJ1-1,TGTGCCAGCAGCCAATTACGAGGGGTGAACACTGAAGCTTTCTTT,CASSQLRGVNTEAFF
NA,TRBD1,TRBV18,TRBJ1-2,TGTGCCAGCTCACCAGAGGACAGGGGAAGCAACTATGGCTACACCTTC,CASSPEDRGSNYGYTF
NA,TRBD2,TRBV11-1,TRBJ2-3,TGTGCCAGCAGCTCCCGGACTAGTCCGGATACGCAGTATTTT,CASSSRTSPDTQYF
NA,NA,TRBV7-9,TRBJ1-2,TGTGCCAGCACCCCGGGCAGGGTAGATGGCTACACCTTC,CASTPGRVDGYTF
NA,TRBD2,TRBV7-9,TRBJ2-5,TGTGCCAGCAGCTTCGTGACTAGCGGGAGTCGGGAGACCCAGTACTTC,CASSFVTSGSRETQYF
NA,NA,TRBV18,TRBJ1-5,TGTGCCAGCTCACCTACAGGGATGGCGCCTCAGCCCCAGCATTTT,CASSPTGMAPQPQHF
NA,TRBD1,TRBV19,TRBJ2-7,TGTGCCAGTAGTATAGTAACGGGACAGACCTACGAGCAGTACTTC,CASSIVTGQTYEQYF
NA,NA,TRBV2,TRBJ1-2,TGTGCCAGCAGTGAAGCGGGCCCGTACTATGGCTACACCTTC,CASSEAGPYYGYTF
NA,TRBD2,TRBV5-1,TRBJ2-7,TGCGCCAGCAGCTACACTAGCGGGAGTGGGTACGAGCAGTACTTC,CASSYTSGSGYEQYF
NA,NA,TRBV5-6,TRBJ1-2,TGTGCCAGCAGCTTGGAGGGCAGGGATTCCTATGGCTACACCTTC,CASSLEGRDSYGYTF
NA,NA,TRBV5-6,TRBJ1-2,TGTGCCAGCAGCTCCCCCCAATCAGACTTGATCTATGGCTACACCTTC,CASSSPQSDLIYGYTF